What follows describes a single T cell receptor beta chain. Its antigen remains unidentified. Read sequence stops 3 residues before the CDR3 end, and the germline J gene provides the missing end. This record comes from a study of T cell clonality in common variable immunodeficiency. Regarding the study as a whole: Reportedly, TCR beta sequences from common variable immunodeficiency showed fewer deletions and N-nucleotide insertions.

Here immunoSEQ multiplex PCR was the method, and the copy in TCRdb shows in-frame clones only, minus some. The sample table includes about 15,000 clones. Germline V CDR1 and CDR2: SGHRS, YFSETQ. The CDR3 contains 14 residues. Trimming removed 0 bases at V and 5 bases at J, with 10 bases between. Both groups were predominantly of Caucasian heritage. The sequence was obtained from a human donor with common variable immunodeficiency. The V gene is TRBV5-1, the J gene TRBJ2-3; weak D call: TRBD2 (6 bases). Sample: peripheral blood mononuclear cells. The CDR3 loop is CASSLGLGGDTQYF. CDR3 bases read: TGCGCCAGCAGCTTGGGCCTGGGGGGAGATACG.